This T cell receptor beta chain was identified in a study of T-cell reconstitution after alpha-beta-depleted transplantation in children. Preparation of the TCRbeta library used unique molecular identifiers. TCRdb analysed the PCR reads with MiXCR anew, one entry per CDR3 protein. The sample includes some 840,000 distinct CDR3 sequences, 16% of them seen just once. Sequencing used PBMCs, mostly from graft donor cells, obtained 360 days after TCRalphabeta/CD19-depleted stem cell transplant. This sequence originates from a male patient under 18 who had a stem cell transplant for acute lymphoblastic leukemia, so the T cells may come from the graft donor.

The CDR3 nucleotides read TGTGCCAGCAGTTACGCCAGTCCCTACGAGCAGTACTTC. Protein: CASSYASPYEQYF. V usage is TRBV6-5 and J usage is TRBJ2-7, with no clear D. V was cut by 2 bases and J by 2 bases, with 7 bases left in between. Germline CDR1 MNHEY, CDR2 SVGAGI. The CDR3 consists of 13 residues.